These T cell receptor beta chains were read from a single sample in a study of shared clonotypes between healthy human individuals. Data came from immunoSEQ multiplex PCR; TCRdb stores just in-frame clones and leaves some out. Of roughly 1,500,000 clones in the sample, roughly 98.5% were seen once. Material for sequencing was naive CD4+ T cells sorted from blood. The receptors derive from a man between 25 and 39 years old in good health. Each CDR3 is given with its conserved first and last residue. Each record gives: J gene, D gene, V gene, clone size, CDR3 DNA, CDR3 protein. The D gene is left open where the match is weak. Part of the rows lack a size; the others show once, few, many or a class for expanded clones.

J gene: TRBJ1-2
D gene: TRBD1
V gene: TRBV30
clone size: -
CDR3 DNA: TGTGCCTGGAGTCACTCGAGAAGACAGGGGGCGAAGGGCTACACCTTC
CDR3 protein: CAWSHSRRQGAKGYTF

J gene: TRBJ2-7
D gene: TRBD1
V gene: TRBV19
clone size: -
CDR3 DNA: TGTGCCAGTAGTAGGGGACAGGGTAAGGGCTACGAGCAGTACTTC
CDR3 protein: CASSRGQGKGYEQYF

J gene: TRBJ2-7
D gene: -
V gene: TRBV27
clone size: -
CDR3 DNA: TGTGCCAGCAGTTCACCCTCGGCGGGACACTACGAGCAGTACTTC
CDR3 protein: CASSSPSAGHYEQYF

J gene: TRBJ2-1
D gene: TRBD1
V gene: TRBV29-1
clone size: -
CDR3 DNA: TGCAGCGGATCCTTACCGGGACAGGGATCTTACAATGAGCAGTTCTTC
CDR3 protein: CSGSLPGQGSYNEQFF

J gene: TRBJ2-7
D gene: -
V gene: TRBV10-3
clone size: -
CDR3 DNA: TGTGCCATCAGTGAGTATGGGGTAATGGCCTACGAGCAGTACTTC
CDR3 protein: CAISEYGVMAYEQYF

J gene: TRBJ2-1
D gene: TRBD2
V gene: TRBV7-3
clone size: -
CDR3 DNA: TGTGCCAGCAGCTTAACTGTAGCGGGAGGCCCCTACAATGAGCAGTTCTTC
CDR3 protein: CASSLTVAGGPYNEQFF

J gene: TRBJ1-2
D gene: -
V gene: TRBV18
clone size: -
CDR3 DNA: TGTGCCAGCTCATCCGAAGGGGTTGGCGGCTACACCTTC
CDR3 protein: CASSSEGVGGYTF

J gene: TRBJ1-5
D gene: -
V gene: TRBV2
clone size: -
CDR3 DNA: TGTGCCAGCAGTATACAGGAGGGACAGCCCCAGCATTTT
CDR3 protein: CASSIQEGQPQHF

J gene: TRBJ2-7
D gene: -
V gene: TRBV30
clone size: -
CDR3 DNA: TGTGCCTGGAGTGGGAGGTACGAGCAGTACTTC
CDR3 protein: CAWSGRYEQYF

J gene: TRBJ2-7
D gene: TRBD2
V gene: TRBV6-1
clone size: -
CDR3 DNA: TGTGCCAGCAGTGAAGGAGCGGGGCTCAGGTCCTACGAGCAGTACTTC
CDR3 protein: CASSEGAGLRSYEQYF

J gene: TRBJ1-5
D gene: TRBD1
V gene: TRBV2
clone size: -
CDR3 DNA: TGTGCCAGCAGCGGACAGGTTAAAGGCAATCAGCCCCAGCATTTT
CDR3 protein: CASSGQVKGNQPQHF

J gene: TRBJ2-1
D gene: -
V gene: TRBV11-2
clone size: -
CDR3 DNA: TGTGCCAGCAGCTTAGTTTTGACGGGGGGCAAGGATGAGCAGTTCTTC
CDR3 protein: CASSLVLTGGKDEQFF

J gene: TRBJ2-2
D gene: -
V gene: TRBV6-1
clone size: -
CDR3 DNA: TGTGCCAGCAGTGAAGGACGGGCGAACACCGGGGAGCTGTTTTTT
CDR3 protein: CASSEGRANTGELFF

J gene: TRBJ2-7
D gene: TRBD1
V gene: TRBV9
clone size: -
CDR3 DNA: TGTGCCAGCAGCGTGTCCGACAGGGGGGACGAGCAGTACTTC
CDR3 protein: CASSVSDRGDEQYF

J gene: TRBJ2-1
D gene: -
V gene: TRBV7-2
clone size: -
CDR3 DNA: TGTGCCAGCAGCCCAAACCCTCTCCCCTACTACAATGAGCAGTTCTTC
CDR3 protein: CASSPNPLPYYNEQFF

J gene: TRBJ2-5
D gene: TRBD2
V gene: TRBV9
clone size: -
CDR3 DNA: TGTGCCAGCAGCGTAGAACTAGCGGGAGCTAAGACCCAGTACTTC
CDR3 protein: CASSVELAGAKTQYF

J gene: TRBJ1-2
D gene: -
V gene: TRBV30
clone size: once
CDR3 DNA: TGTGCCTGGAGTCACTCCGGGGCTTATGGCTACACCTTC
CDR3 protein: CAWSHSGAYGYTF

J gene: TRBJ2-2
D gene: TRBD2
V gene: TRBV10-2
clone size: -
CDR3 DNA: TGCGCCAGCAGCAAATTTCCGGGACTAGCGAACACCGGGGAGCTGTTTTTT
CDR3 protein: CASSKFPGLANTGELFF

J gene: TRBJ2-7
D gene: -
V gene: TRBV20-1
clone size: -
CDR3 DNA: TGCAGTGCTTCTAACACCGAGCAGTACTTC
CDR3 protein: CSASNTEQYF

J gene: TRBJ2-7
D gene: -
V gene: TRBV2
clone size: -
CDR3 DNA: TGTGCCAGCAGTGCGGACACTAGCTCCTACGAGCAGTACTTC
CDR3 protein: CASSADTSSYEQYF